This T cell receptor beta chain originates from a study of cytomegalovirus exposure and HLA in healthy donors. PCR involved 60 Vbeta and 13 Jbeta primers. Only in-frame clones appear in the TCRdb table, and some are missing; sequencing was by immunoSEQ multiplex PCR. The sample has approximately 150,000 clones, roughly 74% seen once. The CDR3 is 13 residues long. Germline V CDR1 and CDR2: SEHNR, FQNEAQ (reference sequence). Sequencing was done on a sample of PBMCs. The chain combines TRBV7-9 with TRBJ2-5; perhaps TRBD1 as D (6 bases). The tail of the sequence fits TRBJ2-7 better, so the J call may be wrong. This TCR was sampled from a man between 18 and 29 years old in good health and CMV-seropositive. The chain's CDR3 is CASSWDNHYEQYF. DNA for the CDR3: TGTGCCAGCAGCTGGGACAACCACTACGAGCAGTACTTC.